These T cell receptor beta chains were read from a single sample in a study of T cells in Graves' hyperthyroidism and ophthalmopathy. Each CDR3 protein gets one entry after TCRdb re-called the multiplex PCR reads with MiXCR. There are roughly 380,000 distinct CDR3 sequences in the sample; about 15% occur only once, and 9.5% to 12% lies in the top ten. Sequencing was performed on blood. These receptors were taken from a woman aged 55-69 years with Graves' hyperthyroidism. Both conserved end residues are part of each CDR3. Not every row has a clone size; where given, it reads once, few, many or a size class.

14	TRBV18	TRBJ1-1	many	CASSSGLTNTEAFF
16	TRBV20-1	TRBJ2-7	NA	CSARSLLREGSYEQYF
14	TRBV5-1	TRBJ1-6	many	CASSKGTANSPLHF
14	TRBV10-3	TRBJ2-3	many	CAISEQRGTDTQYF
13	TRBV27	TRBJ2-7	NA	CASSRRQADEQYF
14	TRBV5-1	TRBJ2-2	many	CASSLARVYGELFF
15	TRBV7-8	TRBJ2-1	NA	CASTPGTSTLIEQFF
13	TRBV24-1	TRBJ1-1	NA	CATSDPQGAEAFF
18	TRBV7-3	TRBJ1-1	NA	CASSLSRAIVKGDTEAFF
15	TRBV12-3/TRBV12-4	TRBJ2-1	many	CASSPLIESYNEQFF
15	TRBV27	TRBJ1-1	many	CASSSLGLGNTEAFF
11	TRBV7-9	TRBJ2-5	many	CASSSRETQYF
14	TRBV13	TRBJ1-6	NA	CASSLGPFNSPLHF
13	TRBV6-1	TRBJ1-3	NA	CASSEAPGNTIYF
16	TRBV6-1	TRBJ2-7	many	CASRYGPAGGIYEQYF
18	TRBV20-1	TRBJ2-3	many	CSARVRGATSGPSGTQYF
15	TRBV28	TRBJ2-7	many	CASSIAGVRSYEQYF
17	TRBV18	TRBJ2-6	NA	CASSPRVCHSGANVLTF
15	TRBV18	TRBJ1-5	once	CASSPQGAGNQPQHF
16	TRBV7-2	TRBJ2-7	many	CASSLGLIKGPYEQYF
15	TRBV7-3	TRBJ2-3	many	CASSPGAGGVDTQYF
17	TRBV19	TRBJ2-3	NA	CASSTLKGTSGSDTQYF
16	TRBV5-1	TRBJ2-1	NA	CASSLAGLAGDDEQFF
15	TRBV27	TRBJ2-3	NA	CASSSGLAGVDTQYF
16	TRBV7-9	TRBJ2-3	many	CASSLAHGGGTDTQYF
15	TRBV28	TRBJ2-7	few	CASKTNGAESYEQYF
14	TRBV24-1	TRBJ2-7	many	CASTRLAVFYEQYF
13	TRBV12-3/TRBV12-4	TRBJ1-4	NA	CASSFGGDEKLFF
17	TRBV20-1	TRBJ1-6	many	CSARASGTGFSNSPLHF
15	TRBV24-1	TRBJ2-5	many	CATSARGRGRETQYF
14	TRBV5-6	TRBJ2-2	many	CASSDGPGTGELFF
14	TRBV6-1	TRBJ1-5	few	CASRGRISNQPQHF
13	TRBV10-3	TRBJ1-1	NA	CAISEHRVDEAFF
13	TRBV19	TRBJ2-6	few	CASSIAGANVLTF
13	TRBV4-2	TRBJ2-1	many	CANSRVTYNEQFF
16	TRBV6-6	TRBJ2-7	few	CASSYSPLRGRSEQYF
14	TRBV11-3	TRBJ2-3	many	CASSRSGFLDTQYF
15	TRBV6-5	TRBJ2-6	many	CASSYSSSGANVLTF
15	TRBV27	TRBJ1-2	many	CASSFTDRGQSGYTF
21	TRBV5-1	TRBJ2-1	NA	CASSLPTGVWTSGRSYNEQFF
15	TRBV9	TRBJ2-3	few	CASSVAGGPYDTQYF
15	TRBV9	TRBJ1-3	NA	CASSVVGGSGNTIYF
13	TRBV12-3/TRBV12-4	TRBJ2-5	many	CASSLQVQETQYF
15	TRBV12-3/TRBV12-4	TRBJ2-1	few	CASSGTSGRADEQFF
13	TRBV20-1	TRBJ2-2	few	CSASGTNTGELFF
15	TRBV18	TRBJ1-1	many	CASFAGTAMNTEAFF
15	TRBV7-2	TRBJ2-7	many	CASSLAGLARYEQYF
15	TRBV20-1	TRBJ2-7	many	CSAKEFGGSFYEQYF
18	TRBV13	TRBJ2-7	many	CASSLGLTSGREAYEQYF